The rows below give T cell receptor beta chains drawn from one sample of a study of shared clonotypes between healthy human individuals. The protocol was immunoSEQ multiplex PCR, while the TCRdb copy is restricted to in-frame clones and leaves out a portion. Of hundreds of thousands of clones detected, 85% to 95% appear once; the ten largest clones hold approximately 0.11%. Sequencing was done on a sample of naive CD8+ T cells sorted from blood. These receptor sequences come from a woman in her 30s in good health. Each CDR3 is given with its conserved first and last residue. Fields, in order: V gene, J gene, D gene, CDR3 length, CDR3 protein, CDR3 DNA. The D gene is left open where the match is weak.

V: TRBV11-2
J: TRBJ2-1
D: TRBD2
length: 15
CDR3: CASSSGTRTYNEQFF
DNA: TGTGCCAGCAGTTCCGGGACTAGAACCTACAATGAGCAGTTCTTC

V: TRBV14
J: TRBJ2-7
D: -
length: 14
CDR3: CASSQNDRPHEQYF
DNA: TGTGCCAGCAGCCAAAATGACAGACCCCACGAGCAGTACTTC

V: TRBV14
J: TRBJ2-7
D: -
length: 13
CDR3: CASSLLGLSEQYF
DNA: TGTGCCAGCAGCCTACTAGGACTGAGCGAGCAGTACTTC

V: TRBV7-9
J: TRBJ2-5
D: TRBD2
length: 15
CDR3: CASSLRQGGIETQYF
DNA: TGTGCCAGCAGCTTGCGCCAGGGAGGGATTGAGACCCAGTACTTC

V: TRBV6-5
J: TRBJ1-5
D: -
length: 13
CDR3: CASQGLGNQPQHF
DNA: TGTGCCAGTCAGGGCCTGGGCAATCAGCCCCAGCATTTT

V: TRBV6-5
J: TRBJ2-1
D: TRBD2
length: 14
CDR3: CASSSGLAENEQFF
DNA: TGTGCCAGCAGCTCCGGGCTAGCGGAGAATGAGCAGTTCTTC

V: TRBV25-1
J: TRBJ2-6
D: -
length: 18
CDR3: CASSEELVWGTGANVLTF
DNA: TGTGCCAGCAGTGAAGAGCTGGTGTGGGGGACTGGGGCCAACGTCCTGACTTTC

V: TRBV27
J: TRBJ2-7
D: -
length: 13
CDR3: CASSLSRLAEQYF
DNA: TGTGCCAGCAGTTTATCGAGGCTAGCGGAGCAGTACTTC

V: TRBV7-8
J: TRBJ1-3
D: -
length: 17
CDR3: CASSLWAGGGSGNTIYF
DNA: TGTGCCAGCAGCTTATGGGCAGGCGGGGGATCTGGAAACACCATATATTTT

V: TRBV19
J: TRBJ2-1
D: -
length: 14
CDR3: CASSIPGYNNEQFF
DNA: TGTGCCAGTAGTATACCCGGATACAACAATGAGCAGTTCTTC

V: TRBV13
J: TRBJ2-2
D: TRBD2
length: 16
CDR3: CASSPRTSGFGGELFF
DNA: TGTGCCAGCAGCCCCAGGACTAGCGGGTTCGGCGGGGAGCTGTTTTTT

V: TRBV10-3
J: TRBJ2-7
D: -
length: 17
CDR3: CAISESSAAQVVYEQYF
DNA: TGTGCCATCAGTGAGTCCAGCGCAGCTCAAGTGGTCTACGAGCAGTACTTC

V: TRBV13
J: TRBJ2-1
D: -
length: 11
CDR3: CASSYHNEQFF
DNA: TGTGCCAGCAGCTACCACAATGAGCAGTTCTTC

V: TRBV9
J: TRBJ2-1
D: -
length: 15
CDR3: CASSVGDYSYNEQFF
DNA: TGTGCCAGCAGCGTAGGAGACTACTCCTACAATGAGCAGTTCTTC

V: TRBV19
J: TRBJ1-2
D: -
length: 16
CDR3: CASSISFPTGAAGYTF
DNA: TGTGCCAGTAGTATAAGCTTCCCGACAGGAGCAGCCGGCTACACCTTC